This T cell receptor (beta chain) derives from a study of cytomegalovirus exposure and HLA in healthy donors (dated by TCRdb to about 2017). Notes on the research overall: In an earlier analysis of 587 of the donors, under 300 Gb of sequence data and 90 million to 120 million unique TCR beta sequences from roughly 200 million T cells were reported. To study patterns of TCR occurrence, a later analysis re-analyzed previously published TCR beta repertoires from more than 550 donors and added high-resolution HLA genotyping. Because of strong linkage in the cohort, a handful of DR-DQ haplotypes were treated as single units for association and clustering. All discovery cohort repertoires had been generated using a single sequencing platform. On average, roughly 240,000 unique TCR beta nucleotide sequences were sequenced per donor among about 400 genotyped donors of the cohort, with about 19% of those sequences being non-productive. Among the roughly 400 genotyped donors, around 81% belonged to the genetic ancestry cluster associated with self-reported Caucasian donors. High-throughput TCR immunosequencing, statistical association of individual TCRs with disease status, and machine learning were combined to predict cytomegalovirus infection status. Genome-wide SNP genotypes for about 65% of the roughly 670 donors were used in a later genetic analysis, which treated that subset as a discovery cohort. Class I and class II HLA loci were covered by the typing at four-digit resolution. The number of typed donors differed by locus: about 629-630 for A, B, C, DRB1 and DQB1; approximately 520 for DQA1; some 610 for DPA1; and around 450 for DPB1. Alongside the repertoire data, information on donor age, sex, ethnicity and CMV serostatus was compiled. An early release covering roughly 600 HLA-typed donors comprised roughly 300 gigabases of sequencing data and around 86 million unique TCR sequences. Rather than using new phenotypic data, the later analysis identified candidate immune exposures from TCR beta sequences and from how often those sequences occurred across donors. Using immunosequencing, the study profiled T cell repertoires from 500 to 800 subjects and related those repertoires to cytomegalovirus serostatus. The study was designed to test whether signatures of past pathogen exposure could be identified by cataloging public T cell receptors. Along with the roughly 610-subject first cohort, a separate validation cohort of over 90 different subjects was used. In an earlier analysis of more than 550 of the donors, high-throughput TCR beta sequencing was used to judge whether each TCR beta V gene segment behaved as functional or pseudogenic. What the study reported, not specific to this receptor: In an earlier analysis of approximately 590 of the donors, most TCR beta V segments were observed in productive rearrangements about 90% or about 30% of the time, broadly matching IMGT annotations. Compared with equally common non-associated chains, HLA-associated TCR beta chains in a later analysis were more clonally expanded and had lower generation probabilities. A later genetic analysis associated a missense DCLRE1C variant with V-gene and J-gene trimming of TCR beta chains, and an independent cohort replicated the association. Roughly uniform sequencing depth across donors was assumed in presence/absence analyses, although this assumption may not hold. The authors suggested that the approach could potentially be extended to other disease states and immunological phenotypes. Correlated functional status among segregating V segments might be attributable to linkage disequilibrium, but an unknown experimental factor could not be ruled out. According to a later genetic analysis, donors in an Asian-associated ancestry cluster had fewer N-insertions in productive TCRs than the approximately 650-donor mean. In a later analysis, the rate of TCR association differed among HLA loci, with DRB1 alleles having the most associated TCRs and HLA-C alleles having the fewest. Because the 87-base-pair reads could not distinguish some IMGT-functional V segments, including TRBV6-2 and TRBV6-3, those segments were excluded. According to a later analysis, most CMV-associated TCR beta chains appeared to be HLA-restricted, and the HLA associations seemed to be driven largely by CMV exposure. When HLA alleles, especially DR and DQ, strongly co-occurred, TCR associations were difficult to assign to individual alleles. In the study, some 180 TCR beta chains were listed as associated with cytomegalovirus. Three of the identified cytomegalovirus-associated TCR beta chains were confirmed in vitro to be specific for cytomegalovirus antigens. A cluster of highly shared sequence variants was judged likely to represent a technical artifact of the sequencing pipeline. Immune exposure information for the cohort was limited to CMV serostatus. The earlier analysis of almost 600 of the donors excluded 15 to 20 rarely observed V segments, including chromosome 9 orphons, because counts were too low. The classifier was reported to diagnose cytomegalovirus status with high specificity and sensitivity in both the original and validation cohorts. A later analysis reported that several top co-occurrence clusters appeared linked to parvovirus B19, influenza, CMV and Epstein-Barr virus. At a false discovery rate of 0.05, a later analysis linked about 17,000 TCR beta sequences to specific HLA alleles. Only TCR beta chains were sequenced in this cohort, and the absence of alpha or paired-chain data limited detectable features. Because HLA typing was missing for some donors at each locus, association tests included only the typed subset. A further reported finding was that TCR beta sequences accurately predicted the HLA-A and HLA-B alleles for most subjects in the first cohort. Most TCR sequences were seen in very few donors, while some public TCRs were found in many individuals.

Points on this clone: Its antigen has not been determined. It has no much larger one-base neighbor in the sample; base qualities were not kept.

In total, roughly 670 healthy bone marrow donors made up the cohort. All cohort members were sampled while nominally healthy, although unrecorded immune exposures were likely present. The donor was CMV seropositive and belonged to the group of 250 to 300 seropositive cohort members. A peripheral blood sample was collected from each donor, and TCR beta sequencing was performed on peripheral blood mononuclear cells. The Qiagen DNeasy Blood Extraction Kit was used to extract genomic DNA from the blood cell samples. From cysteine to phenylalanine, the CDR3 is 12 amino acids long. Only the CDR3 DNA stays, 36 bases, in frame from base 1. The germline V gene (reference sequence) yields SEHNR for CDR1 and FQNEAQ for CDR2. The trim is 2 bases for V and 13 bases for J, with a gap of 11 bases between the germline ends. Libraries were built with the immunoSEQ multiplex PCR assay. For the multiplex PCR, a mixture combining 60 forward primers for TCR Vbeta segments and 13 reverse primers for TCR Jbeta segments was used. A multiplex PCR assay on genomic DNA amplified the CDR3 region of rearranged TCR beta genes. The amplified TCR beta libraries were sequenced on the Illumina HiSeq System as 87-base-pair reads. The paper's processing steps were these. A later analysis counted some 80 million unique TCR beta chains across the 640 or so repertoires, and some 11 million of these chains were shared by at least two donors. A nearest-neighbor algorithm error-corrected the raw reads and collapsed the reads into unique sequences, merging closely related sequences to remove PCR and sequencing errors. To assign V, D and J gene segments, CDR3 sequences were aligned to IMGT reference sequences. Each retained sequence needed at least a six-nucleotide match to both a V gene segment and a J gene segment. A rearrangement counted as productive if the CDR3 had no stop codons and remained in frame with V and J, and every other rearrangement counted as non-productive. CDR3 was defined by IMGT convention, running from the second conserved V-encoded cysteine to the conserved J-encoded phenylalanine. In an earlier analysis of 587 of the donors, sequences lacking an unambiguous match to a single V gene segment were excluded. An earlier analysis of around 600 of the donors classified V segments as functional when productive rearrangements were above 56.7% and as segregating when the standard deviation between donors was above 5%. To diagnose cytomegalovirus status from the catalog of TCR beta chain sequences, a statistical classification framework was built. A later analysis assigned V and J genes by comparing TCR nucleotide sequences with IMGT/GENE-DB human TR gene sequences. Using the TCRdist pipeline, a later analysis assigned CDR3 sequences along with most-parsimonious VDJ recombination scenarios. A later analysis defined each TCR beta chain by its CDR3 amino acid sequence plus V-gene family, and excluded reads lacking a unique V-gene family. A later analysis removed several hundred highly shared, low-generation-probability nucleotide sequences to deal with suspected cross-contamination and a sequencing artifact. A later analysis calculated a clonal expansion index for each public chain from normalized within-repertoire ranks of inferred template counts. In a later analysis, generation probabilities were computed with a VDJ recombination model fitted to out-of-frame rearrangements, and the resulting probabilities were checked against IGoR. Hypergeometric tests were used in a later analysis to score TCR-TCR, TCR-HLA and TCR-CMV co-occurrence, with a repertoire-size bias correction applied to the TCR pairs. A later analysis estimated false discovery rates by permuting HLA or CMV assignments 20 times. A later analysis grouped co-occurring TCRs with DBSCAN, adding TCRdist sequence similarity when clustering within HLA-allele-positive subsets. For co-occurrence clustering, repertoires with fewer than 30,000 or more than 120,000 public chains were excluded, along with 5 or 6 repertoires with anomalous nucleotide sharing. The table was pulled from immuneACCESS by TCRdb, which kept in-frame rearrangements only. Such tables lose some clones; where checked, under half of the loss comes from unresolved V genes, and the rest has no known cause. D and trimming come from the DNA, and the V and J calls and clone size come from that table. The sample yields roughly 80,000 clones; 77% were counted once. The ten top clones hold 2.5% to 3.5% of the sample.

The chain uses TRBV7-9 and TRBJ2-2; TRBD1 might be the D gene, on 5 matching bases. The sequencing sample was made of PBMCs. The sequence was collected from a man aged 50 to 60 in good health and CMV-seropositive. The sequenced DNA: TGTGCCAGCAGCTTACCTCAGGGTTGGCTGTTTTTT. Its protein product is CASSLPQGWLFF.